The 6 T cell receptor beta chains below come from one sample, sequenced in a study of CD8+ T cells in alopecia areata. Extracted from the samples, RNA was reverse transcribed into cDNA to serve as the sequencing template. Clones were read by immunoSEQ multiplex PCR, and TCRdb kept only the in-frame ones, dropping some. The sample lists 95,000 to 120,000 clones; 45% to 65% were seen once. The treatment is: oral pan-JAK inhibitor, 5-10 mg twice daily. The sample here was CD4+ T cells sorted from blood, taken at week 24, from a patient treated with tofacitinib. All receptors derive from a human donor with alopecia areata.

The chain combines TRBV20-1 with TRBJ1-1; 7 nucleotides match TRBD1. The germline V gene has CDR1 DFQATT and CDR2 SNEGSKA (reference sequence). This CDR3 is 11 amino acids long. Trimming at V came to 6 bases and at J to 7 bases, leaving 5 bases not matched to a gene. CDR3 protein: CSAQGGHEAFF. As DNA, the CDR3 is TGCAGTGCCCAGGGGGGGCATGAAGCTTTCTTT.

The chain recombines TRBV29-1 with TRBJ2-5; D possibly uses TRBD1 or TRBD2 (5 bases each). The CDR3 extends over 13 amino acids. From germline, CDR1 is SQVTM and CDR2 ANQGSEA. Trimming left V 6 bases short and J 4 bases short, with 15 bases between. As DNA, the CDR3 is TGCAGCGTGAAGGGGAGATTAGGAGAGACCCAGTACTTC. Translation gives CSVKGRLGETQYF. Together with reference TRBV29-1 and TRBJ2-5, the CDR3 gives the full variable domain: SAVISQKPSRDICQRGTSLTIQCQVDSQVTMMFWYRQQPGQSLTLIATANQGSEATYESGFVIDKFPISRPNLTFSTLTVSNMSPEDSSIYLCSVKGRLGETQYFGPGTRLLVL.

The chain couples TRBV6-1 to TRBJ1-6, with D perhaps matching TRBD1 (6 bases). Germline V lookup: CDR1 MNHNS, CDR2 SASEGT. The CDR3 runs to 15 residues. With 2 bases removed from V and 6 bases from J, the gap between germline ends came to 11 bases. The CDR3 here is CASSEQGIANSPLHF. The CDR3 bases are TGTGCCAGCAGTGAACAGGGGATCGCTAATTCACCCCTCCACTTT.

The rearrangement links TRBV2 to TRBJ1-4, with 8 bases fitting TRBD1. This CDR3 contains 15 residues. Per the germline V gene, CDR1 is SNHLY and CDR2 is FYNNEI. The V gene end was trimmed by 8 bases and the J gene end by 11 bases; junction bases not matched to a gene: 16. CDR3: CASRPGGGIVEKLFF. The CDR3, as DNA: TGTGCCAGCCGCCCAGGGGGCGGAATAGTAGAGAAACTGTTTTTT.

This clone was counted a few times. The V and J genes are TRBV29-1 and TRBJ2-3, with a possible D match to TRBD1 (6 bases). This CDR3 has 14 amino acids. Trimming pared 4 bases from V and 3 bases from J, leaving 14 bases between. Germline lookup yields CDR1 SQVTM and CDR2 ANQGSEA. The CDR3 protein is CSVVVQGWTDTQYF. In DNA, the CDR3 is TGCAGCGTTGTAGTCCAGGGGTGGACAGATACGCAGTATTTT.

The sample holds a few counts of this clone. J is TRBJ1-1 and V is TRBV7-9; D not certain. This CDR3 is built from 15 residues. Looked up from germline, CDR1 is SEHNR and CDR2 is FQNEAQ (reference sequence). Trimming cost V 4 bases and J 7 bases, with 19 bases left between them. CDR3 loop: CASSSTLWEPYEAFF. The CDR3 DNA is TGTGCCAGCAGCTCTACTCTGTGGGAACCCTATGAAGCTTTCTTT.